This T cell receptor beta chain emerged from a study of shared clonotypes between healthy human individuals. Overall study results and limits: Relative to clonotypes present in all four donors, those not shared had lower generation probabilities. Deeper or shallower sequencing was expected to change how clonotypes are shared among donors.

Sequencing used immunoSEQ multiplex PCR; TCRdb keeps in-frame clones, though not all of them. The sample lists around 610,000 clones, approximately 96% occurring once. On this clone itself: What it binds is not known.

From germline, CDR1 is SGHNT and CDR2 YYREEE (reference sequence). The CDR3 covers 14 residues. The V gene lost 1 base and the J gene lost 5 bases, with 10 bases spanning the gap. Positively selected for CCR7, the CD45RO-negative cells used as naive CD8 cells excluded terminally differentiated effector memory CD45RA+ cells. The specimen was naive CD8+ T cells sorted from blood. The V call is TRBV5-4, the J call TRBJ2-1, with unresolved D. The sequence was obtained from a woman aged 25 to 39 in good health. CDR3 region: CASSLYDANNEQFF. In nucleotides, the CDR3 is TGTGCCAGCAGCTTGTATGACGCCAACAATGAGCAGTTCTTC. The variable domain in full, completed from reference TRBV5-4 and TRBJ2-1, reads ETGVTQSPTHLIKTRGQQVTLRCSSQSGHNTVSWYQQALGQGPQFIFQYYREEENGRGNFPPRFSGLQFPNYSSELNVNALELDDSALYLCASSLYDANNEQFFGPGTRLTVL.